These 2 T cell receptor beta chains were all obtained from the same sample, sequenced in a study of shared clonotypes between healthy human individuals. Generated by immunoSEQ multiplex PCR, the TCRdb table keeps only in-frame clones and is missing some. The sample carries some 1.5 million clones, 95% to 99% recorded once. What was sequenced was naive CD4+ T cells sorted from blood. This sample's subset: CD45RA+ positively selected. The receptors were gathered from a man aged 30 to 45 in good health.

The chain uses TRBV5-1 and TRBJ2-2; TRBD1 aligns across 8 bases. The V gene end was trimmed by 3 bases and the J gene end by 0 bases; junction bases not matched to a gene: 10. Germline-derived CDR1 and CDR2 are SGHRS and YFSETQ. The CDR3 spans 18 residues. This chain's CDR3 is CASSSRTGSFANTGELFF. CDR3 bases: TGCGCCAGCAGCTCCCGGACAGGGTCTTTCGCGAACACCGGGGAGCTGTTTTTT.

Notes on this clone: At the DNA level, this CDR3 is encoded by other sequences in the same sample as well. The chain recombines TRBV18 with TRBJ2-5; D tentatively fits TRBD1 or TRBD2 (5 bases each). Deletions cut 1 base from V and 3 bases from J, with 6 bases between. CDR3 length: 13 amino acids. The V gene's germline CDR1 is KGHSH and CDR2 LQKENI. The CDR3 DNA follows: TGTGCCAGCTCACCACGAGGGGAAGAGACCCAGTACTTC. Amino acid sequence: CASSPRGEETQYF.